What follows is one T cell receptor beta chain and its context. This CDR3 spans 17 amino acids. Germline V gene lookup returns CDR1 MNHNS and CDR2 SASEGT. Germline trimming cut 2 bases from V and 1 base from J; bases unmatched to any gene: 4. This sample was included in a study of blood T cell repertoires in COVID-19. Study-level background: The United States, Italy and Spain provided the acute and convalescent COVID-19 samples. T cells, B-cell-depleted T cells, or PBMCs provided the cDNA or gDNA that served as material.

Patients at the Seattle site were enrolled during active infection and followed longitudinally. Only in-frame clones appear in the TCRdb table, and some are missing; sequencing was by immunoSEQ multiplex PCR. The data show about 160,000 clones, just under 90% seen once. Source material: peripheral blood. This clonotype originated in a woman aged 70-85 years with COVID-19, enrolled during active disease. The chain combines TRBV6-1 with TRBJ2-2; 10 bases line up with TRBD2. CDR3 loop: CASSEIAGGLNTGELFF. The CDR3, as DNA: TGTGCCAGCAGTGAAATAGCGGGGGGCCTGAACACCGGGGAGCTGTTTTTT.